This T cell receptor (beta chain) was found in a study of post-analysis software for immune sequencing data. Notes on the study in general: F measure clustering grouped samples strongly by preparation batch. Five TRBV segments occurring more often in patients than controls included TRBV5-6, TRBV5-1 and TRBV20-1.

The library was made from cDNA and included unique molecular identifiers. TCRdb re-called the PCR reads through MiXCR, storing one row per CDR3 protein. The sample records about 430,000 distinct CDR3 sequences, approximately 39% being singletons. The V end was cut by 7 bases, the J end by 0 bases, with 8 bases between. Germline assignment: CDR1 MNHEY and CDR2 SMNVEV (reference sequence). The CDR3 runs 13 residues. This clonotype was recorded many times. Its target is not known. The chain links TRBV27 to TRBJ2-3; no definite D call. The origin of this receptor is a girl aged 2 to 10 with multiple sclerosis. Sequencing input: blood. The CDR3 DNA reads as TGTGCCAGCACGATGGGGAGCACAGATACGCAGTATTTT. Translated: CASTMGSTDTQYF.